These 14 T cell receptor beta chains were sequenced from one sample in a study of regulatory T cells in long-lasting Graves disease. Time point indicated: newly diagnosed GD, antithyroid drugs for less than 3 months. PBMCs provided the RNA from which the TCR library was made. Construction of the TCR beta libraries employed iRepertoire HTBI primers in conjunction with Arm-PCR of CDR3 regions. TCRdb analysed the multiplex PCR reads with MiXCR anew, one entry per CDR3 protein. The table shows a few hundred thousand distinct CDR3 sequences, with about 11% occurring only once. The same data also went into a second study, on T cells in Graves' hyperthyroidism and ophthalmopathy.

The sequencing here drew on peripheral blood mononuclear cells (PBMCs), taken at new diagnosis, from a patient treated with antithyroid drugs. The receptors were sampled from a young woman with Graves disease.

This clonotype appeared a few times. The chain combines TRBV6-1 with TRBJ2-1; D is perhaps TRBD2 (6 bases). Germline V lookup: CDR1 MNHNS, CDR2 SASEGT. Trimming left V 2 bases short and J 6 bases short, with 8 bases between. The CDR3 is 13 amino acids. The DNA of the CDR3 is TGTGCCAGCAGTGAATTCGGGAGCAATGAGCAGTTCTTC. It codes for CASSEFGSNEQFF.

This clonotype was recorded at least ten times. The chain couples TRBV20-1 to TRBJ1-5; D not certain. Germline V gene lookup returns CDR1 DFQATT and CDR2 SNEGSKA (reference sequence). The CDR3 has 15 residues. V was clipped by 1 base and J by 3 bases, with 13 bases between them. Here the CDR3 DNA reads TGCAGTGCTAGAGCCCAAACTTCTCCCAATCAGCCCCAGCATTTT. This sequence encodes CSARAQTSPNQPQHF.

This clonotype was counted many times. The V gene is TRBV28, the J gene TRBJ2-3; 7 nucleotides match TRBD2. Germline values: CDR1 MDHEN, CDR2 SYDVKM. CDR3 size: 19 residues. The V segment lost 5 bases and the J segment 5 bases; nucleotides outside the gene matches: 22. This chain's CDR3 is CASSLGGTTAKPPVDTQYF. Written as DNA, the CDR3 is TGTGCCAGCAGTCTCGGGGGGACGACTGCTAAACCCCCGGTAGATACGCAGTATTTT. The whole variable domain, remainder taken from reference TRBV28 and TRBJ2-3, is DVKVTQSSRYLVKRTGEKVFLECVQDMDHENMFWYRQDPGLGLRLIYFSYDVKMKEKGDIPEGYSVSREKKERFSLILESASTNQTSMYLCASSLGGTTAKPPVDTQYFGPGTRLTVL.

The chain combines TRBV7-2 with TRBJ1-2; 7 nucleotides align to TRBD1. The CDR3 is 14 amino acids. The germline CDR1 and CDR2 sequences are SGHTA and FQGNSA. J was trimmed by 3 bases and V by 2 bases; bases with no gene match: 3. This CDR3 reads CASSLPRGDYGYTF. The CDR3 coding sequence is TGTGCCAGCAGCTTACCCAGGGGGGACTATGGCTACACCTTC. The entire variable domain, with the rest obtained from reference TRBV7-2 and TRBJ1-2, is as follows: GAGVSQSPSNKVTEKGKDVELRCDPISGHTALYWYRQSLGQGLEFLIYFQGNSAPDKSGLPSDRFSAERTGGSVSTLTIQRTQQEDSAVYLCASSLPRGDYGYTFGSGTRLTVV.

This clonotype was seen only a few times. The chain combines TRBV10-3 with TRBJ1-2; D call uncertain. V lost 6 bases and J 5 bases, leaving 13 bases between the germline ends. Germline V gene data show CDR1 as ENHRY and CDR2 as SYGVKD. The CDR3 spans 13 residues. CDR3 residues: CAISPDLNYGYTF. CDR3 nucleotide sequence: TGTGCCATCAGCCCAGATCTTAATTATGGCTACACCTTC.

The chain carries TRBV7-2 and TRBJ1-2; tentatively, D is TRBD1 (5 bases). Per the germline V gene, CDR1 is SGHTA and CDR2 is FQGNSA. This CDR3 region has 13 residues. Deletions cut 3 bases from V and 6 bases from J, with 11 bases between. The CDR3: CASSFRQTDGYTF. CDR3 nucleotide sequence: TGTGCCAGCAGCTTCCGACAGACAGATGGCTACACCTTC.

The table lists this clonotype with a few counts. The CDR3 reads CSAREGQGWETQYF. The CDR3 DNA sequence: TGCAGTGCTAGAGAGGGACAGGGCTGGGAGACCCAGTACTTC. V is TRBV20-1 and J is TRBJ2-5, with TRBD1 matching 9 bases. CDR1 DFQATT and CDR2 SNEGSKA come from the germline V gene (reference sequence). The CDR3 consists of 14 residues. V trimming: 0 bases; J trimming: 5 bases; junction bases outside the gene matches: 4.

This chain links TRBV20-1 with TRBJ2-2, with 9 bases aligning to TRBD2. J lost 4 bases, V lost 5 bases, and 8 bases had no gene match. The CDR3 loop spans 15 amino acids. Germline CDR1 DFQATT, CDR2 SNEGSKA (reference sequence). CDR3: CSALSGRRGTGELFF. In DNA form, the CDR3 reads TGCAGTGCTCTAAGCGGGAGGCGCGGCACCGGGGAGCTGTTTTTT.

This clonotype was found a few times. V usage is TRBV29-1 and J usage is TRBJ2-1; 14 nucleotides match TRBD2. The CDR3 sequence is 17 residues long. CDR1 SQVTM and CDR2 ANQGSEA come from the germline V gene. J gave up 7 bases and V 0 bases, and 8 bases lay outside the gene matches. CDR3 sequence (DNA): TGCAGCGTTGAAGATCCCGGACTAGCGGGGGGTTTGAATGAGCAGTTCTTC. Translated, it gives CSVEDPGLAGGLNEQFF.

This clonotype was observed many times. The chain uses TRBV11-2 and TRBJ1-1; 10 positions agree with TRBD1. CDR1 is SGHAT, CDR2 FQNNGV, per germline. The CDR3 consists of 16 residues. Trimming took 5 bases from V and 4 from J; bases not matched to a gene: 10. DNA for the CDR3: TGTGCCAGCAGCCCTCGGACAGGGGGGGATAGCACTGAAGCTTTCTTT. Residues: CASSPRTGGDSTEAFF.

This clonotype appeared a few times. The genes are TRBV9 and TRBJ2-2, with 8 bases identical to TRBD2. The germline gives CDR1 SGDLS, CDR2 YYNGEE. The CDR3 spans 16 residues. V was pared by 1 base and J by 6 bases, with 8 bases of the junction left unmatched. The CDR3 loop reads CASSVSLRGGSGELFF. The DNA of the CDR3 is TGTGCCAGCAGCGTATCCCTCCGGGGGGGGTCCGGGGAGCTGTTTTTT.

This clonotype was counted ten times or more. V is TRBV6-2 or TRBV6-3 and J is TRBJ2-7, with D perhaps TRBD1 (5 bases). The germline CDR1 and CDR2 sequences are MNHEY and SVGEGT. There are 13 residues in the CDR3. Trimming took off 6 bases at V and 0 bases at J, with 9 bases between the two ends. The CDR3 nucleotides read TGTGCCAGCAGCAACAGGATCTCCTACGAGCAGTACGTC. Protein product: CASSNRISYEQYV.

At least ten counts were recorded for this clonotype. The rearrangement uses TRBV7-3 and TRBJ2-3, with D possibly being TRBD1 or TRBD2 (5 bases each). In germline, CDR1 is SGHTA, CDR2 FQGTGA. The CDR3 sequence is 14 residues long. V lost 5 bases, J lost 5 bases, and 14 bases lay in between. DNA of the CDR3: TGTGCCAGCAGCCTGGGGGTCGCAGTAGATACGCAGTATTTT. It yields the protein CASSLGVAVDTQYF.

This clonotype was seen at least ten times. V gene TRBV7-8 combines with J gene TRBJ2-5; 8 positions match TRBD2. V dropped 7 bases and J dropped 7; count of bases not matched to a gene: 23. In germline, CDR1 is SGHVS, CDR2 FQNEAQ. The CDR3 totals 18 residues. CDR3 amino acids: CASNEGGGLAGRGGTQYF. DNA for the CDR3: TGTGCCAGCAACGAAGGAGGGGGGCTAGCGGGTCGAGGCGGGACCCAGTACTTC.